This T cell receptor beta chain was found in a study of regulatory T cells in long-lasting Graves disease. Library construction for TCR beta used iRepertoire HTBI primers and Arm-PCR of CDR3 regions. TCRdb reprocessed the multiplex PCR reads via MiXCR and lists one record per CDR3 protein. The sample lists approximately 480,000 distinct CDR3 sequences, around 15% occurring once. In germline, CDR1 is SGHRS, CDR2 YFSETQ. V gave up 6 bases and J gave up 0 bases, with 7 bases separating them. This CDR3 spans 14 amino acids. Time point in this sample: newly diagnosed GD, antithyroid drugs for less than 3 months. PBMC RNA was the source of the TCR library. These data were likewise used in another study, on T cells in Graves' hyperthyroidism and ophthalmopathy.

The TCR originated in a middle-aged man with Graves disease. The sequenced sample was peripheral blood mononuclear cells (PBMCs), obtained at new diagnosis, from a patient treated with antithyroid drugs. J is TRBJ1-6 and V is TRBV5-1; D is undetermined. CDR3 DNA sequence: TGCGCCAGCAAATCGAGCTCCTATAATTCACCCCTCCACTTT. Translating it yields CASKSSSYNSPLHF.